The rows below give T cell receptor beta chains drawn from one sample of a study of blood T cell repertoires in COVID-19. This table comes from immunoSEQ multiplex PCR, and its TCRdb copy is limited to in-frame clones, with some not included. The sample contains some 87,000 clones, 81% of which appear only once. The sequencing sample was made of peripheral blood. The origin of the receptors is a human donor in a cohort sampled during active COVID-19. Each CDR3 is given with its conserved first and last residue. A D gene is named only where the DNA matches it firmly. Expanded clones get a size class; other rows say once, few or many, or leave the size out.

>NA|TRBD1|TRBV5-1|TRBJ2-7|15
CASSLPGQGANEQYF
TGCGCCAGCAGCCTACCGGGACAGGGGGCGAACGAGCAGTACTTC
>once|NA|TRBV12-3/TRBV12-4|TRBJ2-1|12
CASSFRYNEQFF
TGTGCCAGCAGTTTCCGTTACAATGAGCAGTTCTTC
>NA|TRBD2|TRBV20-1|TRBJ2-3|17
CSASYRYGLAGKDTQYF
TGCAGTGCTAGTTACCGTTATGGACTAGCGGGGAAAGATACGCAGTATTTT
>NA|NA|TRBV28|TRBJ2-7|15
CASSLMQVRTYEQYF
TGTGCCAGCAGTTTAATGCAGGTTCGAACCTACGAGCAGTACTTC
>NA|NA|TRBV28|TRBJ2-3|16
CASSPLLPRGTDTQYF
TGTGCCAGCAGCCCACTCCTGCCAAGGGGTACAGATACGCAGTATTTT
>NA|TRBD2|TRBV7-2|TRBJ2-1|17
CASSAYPRRGIYNEQFF
TGTGCCAGCAGCGCGTATCCGAGGCGGGGGATCTACAATGAGCAGTTCTTC
>NA|TRBD2|TRBV5-1|TRBJ2-1|17
CASSSRTSGGTNNEQFF
TGCGCCAGCAGCTCGAGGACTAGCGGGGGGACCAACAATGAGCAGTTCTTC
>NA|TRBD1|TRBV6-6|TRBJ2-7|13
CAVRREGASEQYF
TGTGCCGTCCGGCGAGAGGGGGCGAGCGAGCAGTACTTC
>NA|TRBD1|TRBV6-5|TRBJ1-5|13
CASSLKQGQPQHF
TGTGCCAGCAGTCTTAAACAGGGGCAGCCCCAGCATTTT
>NA|NA|TRBV4-3|TRBJ2-5|14
CASSPTDSQETQYF
TGCGCCAGCAGCCCGACGGACAGTCAAGAGACCCAGTACTTC
>few|NA|TRBV5-1|TRBJ1-4|15
CASSLAMAPGEKLFF
TGCGCCAGCAGCTTGGCCATGGCCCCAGGTGAAAAACTGTTTTTT
>NA|NA|TRBV30|TRBJ1-5|17
CAWSRNNLAGRNQPQHF
TGTGCCTGGAGTCGGAACAATCTAGCAGGGAGGAATCAGCCCCAGCATTTT
>NA|NA|TRBV7-9|TRBJ1-5|15
CASSLAGDTSTTQHF
TGTGCCAGCAGCTTAGCGGGGGACACCTCAACGACCCAGCATTTT
>NA|TRBD2|TRBV9|TRBJ2-7|17
CASSASDDSGGLYEQYF
TGTGCCAGCAGCGCTTCTGACGATAGCGGGGGACTATACGAGCAGTACTTC
>NA|TRBD1|TRBV18|TRBJ1-6|14
CASNSQGLNSPLHF
TGTGCCAGCAACTCACAGGGGCTTAATTCACCCCTCCACTTT
>NA|NA|TRBV7-3|TRBJ1-1|16
CASSLTAAGGSTEAFF
TGTGCCAGCAGCTTAACGGCCGCAGGAGGTAGTACTGAAGCTTTCTTT
>NA|NA|TRBV11-2|TRBJ2-7|14
CASRFQGSTYEQYF
TGTGCCAGCAGATTTCAGGGTAGCACCTACGAGCAGTACTTC
>NA|NA|TRBV10-2|TRBJ1-5|14
CASSEAKLNQPQHF
TGCGCCAGCAGTGAAGCGAAGCTCAATCAGCCCCAGCATTTT
>NA|TRBD1|TRBV2|TRBJ1-2|16
CASSSRQGVANYGYTF
TGTGCCAGCAGTTCCCGACAGGGAGTAGCTAACTATGGCTACACCTTC
>NA|TRBD1|TRBV7-3|TRBJ1-1|14
CASSLTQGASEAFF
TGTGCCAGCAGCTTGACACAGGGGGCATCGGAAGCTTTCTTT
>NA|NA|TRBV7-2|TRBJ1-2|11
CASTRNYGYTF
TGTGCCAGCACCAGAAACTATGGCTACACCTTC
>NA|TRBD1|TRBV19|TRBJ1-2|14
CASSIRQGAYGYTF
TGTGCCAGTAGTATTCGGCAGGGGGCCTATGGCTACACCTTC
>once|NA|TRBV6-5|TRBJ1-2|13
CASSIQGEYGYTF
TGTGCCAGCAGTATTCAGGGTGAATATGGCTACACCTTC
>NA|TRBD1|TRBV7-3|TRBJ2-1|14
CASSTGTGWDEQFF
TGTGCCAGCAGCACCGGGACAGGGTGGGATGAGCAGTTCTTC
>once|TRBD1|TRBV15|TRBJ1-4|16
CATSRGQGRGSEKLFF
TGTGCCACCAGCAGAGGACAGGGGCGGGGTAGTGAAAAACTGTTTTTT
>NA|NA|TRBV7-2|TRBJ2-4|18
CASSPAGATGNAKNIQYF
TGTGCCAGCAGCCCTGCCGGGGCTACAGGGAACGCCAAAAACATTCAGTACTTC
>NA|TRBD1|TRBV5-1|TRBJ2-2|16
CASSLQGMADTGELFF
TGCGCCAGCAGCTTACAGGGGATGGCGGACACCGGGGAGCTGTTTTTT
>NA|NA|TRBV10-3|TRBJ1-5|16
CAISGMGLTANQPQHF
TGTGCCATCAGTGGTATGGGACTTACGGCCAATCAGCCCCAGCATTTT
>NA|NA|TRBV7-6|TRBJ2-1|12
CASSTSLAKQFF
TGTGCCAGCAGCACCTCTCTAGCGAAGCAGTTCTTC
>NA|TRBD1|TRBV7-9|TRBJ1-4|16
CASSAEDRGRQEKLFF
TGTGCCAGCAGCGCCGAGGACAGGGGTAGACAAGAAAAACTGTTTTTT
>NA|TRBD1|TRBV15|TRBJ1-5|15
CATSSDGTVFQPQHF
TGTGCCACCAGCTCAGACGGGACAGTTTTTCAGCCCCAGCATTTT
>NA|NA|TRBV28|TRBJ2-2|15
CASSVETVNTGELFF
TGTGCCAGCAGTGTAGAGACAGTGAACACCGGGGAGCTGTTTTTT
>once|NA|TRBV30|TRBJ2-5|12
CAWKVYGETQYF
TGTGCCTGGAAAGTCTACGGGGAGACCCAGTACTTC
>NA|TRBD2|TRBV27|TRBJ2-3|15
CASSAPAGGTDTQYF
TGTGCCAGCAGTGCGCCGGCGGGGGGGACAGATACGCAGTATTTT
>NA|TRBD1|TRBV7-3|TRBJ2-2|14
CASRRQGRTGELFF
TGTGCCAGCAGGCGACAGGGCCGCACCGGGGAGCTGTTTTTT
>once|NA|TRBV29-1|TRBJ2-1|11
CSVGRGNEQFF
TGCAGCGTTGGACGGGGTAATGAGCAGTTCTTC
>NA|NA|TRBV6-5|TRBJ2-6|13
CASAGGWANVLTF
TGTGCCAGTGCAGGGGGGTGGGCCAACGTCCTGACTTTC
>NA|NA|TRBV19|TRBJ2-5|15
CASSTLGTTGETQYF
TGTGCCAGTAGCACCTTGGGGACAACCGGGGAGACCCAGTACTTC
>NA|NA|TRBV11-2|TRBJ1-1|13
CASSGYRDTEAFF
TGTGCCAGCAGCGGCTACAGGGATACTGAAGCTTTCTTT
>NA|NA|TRBV27|TRBJ2-5|17
CASSYSRGTRGQETQYF
TGTGCCAGCAGTTACTCCAGGGGAACAAGGGGGCAAGAGACCCAGTACTTC
>NA|TRBD1|TRBV9|TRBJ2-2|17
CASSTHPGTENTGELFF
TGTGCCAGCAGCACTCATCCCGGGACAGAAAACACCGGGGAGCTGTTTTTT
>NA|TRBD1|TRBV5-1|TRBJ2-7|15
CASSLIGTGPLEQYF
TGCGCCAGCAGCTTAATCGGGACAGGACCCCTCGAGCAGTACTTC
>once|TRBD1|TRBV5-1|TRBJ2-2|14
CASSGQAPPGELFF
TGCGCCAGCAGCGGACAGGCTCCCCCCGGGGAGCTGTTTTTT
>NA|NA|TRBV7-2|TRBJ1-2|17
CASSLALTQAANYGYTF
TGTGCCAGCAGCTTAGCGCTTACGCAGGCCGCTAACTATGGCTACACCTTC
>NA|TRBD2|TRBV7-3|TRBJ2-5|13
CASSQTSPETQYF
TGTGCCAGCAGCCAGACTAGCCCAGAGACCCAGTACTTC